This entry lists 31 T cell receptor beta chains sequenced from one sample in a study of T cell responses to AZD1222 COVID-19 vaccine. Profiling relied on immunoSEQ multiplex PCR, and the TCRdb table lists in-frame clones only, not all of them. The profile covers some 120,000 clones, with 88% appearing a single time and 4.4% taken by the ten largest. The sequencing used peripheral blood, collected on day 0 of AZD1222 vaccination. The source is an adult in good health.

This chain connects TRBV3-1 (or the pseudogene TRBV3-2) to TRBJ2-3; no clear D. CDR3 length: 18 residues. Germline V gene lookup returns CDR1 LGHDT and CDR2 YNNKEL (reference sequence). Between the trimmed V and J ends, which lost 0 bases and 0 bases, there was a span of 16 bases. This CDR3 reads CASSQETESELSTDTQYF. As DNA, the CDR3 is TGTGCCAGCAGCCAAGAGACGGAGAGCGAACTCAGCACAGATACGCAGTATTTT.

V usage is TRBV6-4 and J usage is TRBJ1-1, with a tentative D call TRBD1 (5 bases). The germline V gene encodes CDR1 MRHNA and CDR2 SNTAGT. This CDR3 is 13 amino acids long. V lost 5 bases to trimming and J lost 9 bases, with 16 bases between them. The CDR3 bases are TGTGCCAGCAGTCCCGAGGGTGGGGGGAAAGCTTTCTTT. Translation gives CASSPEGGGKAFF.

This chain links TRBV5-1 with TRBJ1-1; D is perhaps TRBD1 (6 bases). This CDR3 contains 13 residues. Germline V gene lookup returns CDR1 SGHRS and CDR2 YFSETQ. The V gene lost 8 bases and the J gene lost 1 base, with 12 bases spanning the gap. The CDR3 loop is CASANRENTEAFF. The CDR3 DNA sequence: TGCGCCAGTGCAAACAGGGAGAACACTGAAGCTTTCTTT.

The rearrangement uses TRBV3-1 (or the pseudogene TRBV3-2) and TRBJ2-5; 11 positions match TRBD1. V lost 8 bases to trimming and J lost 5 bases; unmatched junction nucleotides: 10. The CDR3 contains 15 residues. The germline V gene has CDR1 LGHDT and CDR2 YNNKEL (reference sequence). CDR3 protein: CASEDRGLVGETQYF. The CDR3 DNA follows: TGTGCCAGCGAGGACAGGGGGCTAGTAGGGGAGACCCAGTACTTC.

The chain joins TRBV4-2 to TRBJ1-2; TRBD1 matches 7 bases. Germline values: CDR1 LGHNA, CDR2 YNFKEQ. J was trimmed by 6 bases and V by 1 base; bases with no gene match: 23. The CDR3 extends over 20 amino acids. The CDR3 here is CASSQVILRDRELRVHGYTF. CDR3 DNA sequence: TGTGCCAGCAGCCAAGTAATCCTCCGAGACAGGGAACTTAGGGTTCATGGCTACACCTTC.

J is TRBJ2-2 and V is TRBV3-1 (or the pseudogene TRBV3-2), with TRBD1 as a possible D gene (5 bases). Germline V gene sequence: CDR1 LGHDT, CDR2 YNNKEL (reference sequence). V gave up 5 bases and J gave up 0 bases, with 13 bases separating them. The length of the CDR3 is 16 residues. The CDR3 DNA reads TGTGCCAGCAGCACTATAAGGGGCTCGAACACCGGGGAGCTGTTTTTT. Its translation: CASSTIRGSNTGELFF.

The V call is TRBV7-3, the J call TRBJ1-6, with D perhaps matching TRBD1 (5 bases). V was pared by 4 bases and J by 8 bases, with 12 bases between. The germline gives CDR1 SGHTA, CDR2 FQGTGA. The CDR3 contains 14 residues. The CDR3: CASSSRDRYSPLHF. In DNA form, the CDR3 reads TGTGCCAGCAGCTCCAGGGATCGTTATTCACCCCTCCACTTT. Full variable domain (remainder filled in from reference TRBV7-3 and TRBJ1-6): GAGVSQTPSNKVTEKGKYVELRCDPISGHTALYWYRQSLGQGPEFLIYFQGTGAADDSGLPNDRFFAVRPEGSVSTLKIQRTERGDSAVYLCASSSRDRYSPLHFGNGTRLTVT.

The chain uses TRBV7-6 and TRBJ2-2; tentative D call: TRBD2 (6 bases). The CDR3 consists of 13 residues. The V gene lost 5 bases and the J gene lost 5 bases, with 9 bases spanning the gap. Germline V CDR1 and CDR2: SGHVS, FNYEAQ. The CDR3 nucleotides are TGTGCCAGCAGCCCGGGAGTTACCGGGGAGCTGTTTTTT. The encoded protein is CASSPGVTGELFF.

This clone has only a few counts. The chain links TRBV2 to TRBJ2-7, with TRBD1 matching over 10 bases. The CDR3 spans 15 residues. V shed 3 bases and J 3 bases; nucleotides not matched to a gene: 5. CDR1 is SNHLY and CDR2 is FYNNEI in the germline V gene. The CDR3 DNA reads TGTGCCAGCAGTGACTGGACAGGGGGGAGCTACGAGCAGTACTTC. It codes for CASSDWTGGSYEQYF.

This clone was seen more than once but under ten times. The gene calls are TRBV12-3 or TRBV12-4 and TRBJ2-7; possible D gene TRBD1, 6 bases. The CDR3 extends over 12 amino acids. Deletions cut 8 bases from V and 2 bases from J, with 10 bases between. The CDR3: CASGQQPYEQYF. The DNA for the CDR3 is TGTGCCAGCGGACAGCAGCCCTACGAGCAGTACTTC.

The chain uses TRBV19 and TRBJ1-2; D is perhaps TRBD1 (6 bases). CDR1 and CDR2 from the germline V gene are LNHDA and SQIVND (reference sequence). The V end was cut by 6 bases, the J end by 7 bases, with 15 bases between. The CDR3 contains 13 residues. The CDR3 loop is CASSPDRRFGYTF. The CDR3 DNA sequence: TGTGCCAGTAGCCCAGACAGGCGGTTTGGCTACACCTTC.

This chain joins TRBV19 and TRBJ2-1; 8 bases map to TRBD2. In germline, CDR1 is LNHDA, CDR2 SQIVND (reference sequence). The V segment lost 5 bases and the J segment 4 bases; nucleotides outside the gene matches: 7. The CDR3 covers 15 residues. DNA for the CDR3: TGTGCCAGTAGTCCTACTAGCGGAGGGTACAATGAGCAGTTCTTC. Its protein product is CASSPTSGGYNEQFF.

This chain joins TRBV5-1 and TRBJ2-2; D is possibly TRBD1 or TRBD2 (5 bases each). This CDR3 comprises 13 residues. Germline V gene lookup returns CDR1 SGHRS and CDR2 YFSETQ. V lost 8 bases and J 2 bases, leaving 10 bases between the germline ends. CDR3 in DNA: TGCGCCAGTACCGGGACCAACACCGGGGAGCTGTTTTTT. Translation gives CASTGTNTGELFF.

This sequence joins TRBV28 and TRBJ2-2; D is uncertain. V lost 3 bases and J lost 0, with 2 bases in between. Germline V gene sequence: CDR1 MDHEN, CDR2 SYDVKM. The CDR3 has 13 residues. This CDR3 is CASSFPNTGELFF. The CDR3, as DNA: TGTGCCAGCAGTTTCCCGAACACCGGGGAGCTGTTTTTT.

This chain links TRBV19 with TRBJ2-3; 10 nucleotides align to TRBD1. CDR1 is LNHDA, CDR2 SQIVND, per germline (reference sequence). The ends lost 5 bases at V and 6 bases at J; junction bases unmatched: 11. The CDR3 sequence is 16 residues long. The CDR3 DNA reads as TGTGCCAGTAGTGCCTGGACAGGGGGTTTCGGGGATACGCAGTATTTT. Residues: CASSAWTGGFGDTQYF.

The J gene is TRBJ1-3, the V gene TRBV7-9, with D hard to call. V was pared by 7 bases and J by 4 bases, with 11 bases between. This CDR3 has 13 residues. Germline-derived CDR1 and CDR2 are SEHNR and FQNEAQ (reference sequence). The CDR3: CASTLGKGNTIYF. CDR3 nucleotide sequence: TGTGCCAGCACCCTAGGGAAAGGAAACACCATATATTTT.

The chain recombines TRBV12-3 or TRBV12-4 with TRBJ1-1; D remains ambiguous. Trimming stripped 6 bases from V and 1 base from J, with 9 bases between. CDR3 length equals 13 residues. The CDR3 bases are TGTGCCAGCAGGACCCTAACGAACACTGAAGCTTTCTTT. Translation: CASRTLTNTEAFF.

The chain links TRBV13 to TRBJ2-3; 7 positions agree with TRBD1. The germline gives CDR1 PRHDT, CDR2 FYEKMQ (reference sequence). With 9 bases clipped from V and 2 bases from J, the junction kept 5 bases outside the gene matches. This CDR3 comprises 13 residues. The CDR3 coding sequence is TGTGCCAGTGAGACAGGGATCACAGATACGCAGTATTTT. Its translation is CASETGITDTQYF.

In nucleotides, the CDR3 is TGTGCCAGCAGCAAAGCGCGGGGGGCTCACGAGCAGTACTTC. Amino acid sequence: CASSKARGAHEQYF. The chain uses TRBV21-1 and TRBJ2-7; TRBD2, as called in the table, went unchecked against the DNA. TRBV21-1 is recorded as a pseudogene. The CDR3 is 14 amino acids.

This chain uses TRBV5-6 with TRBJ2-7; the D is unclear. The V gene lost 4 bases and the J gene lost 0 bases, with 8 bases spanning the gap. From germline, CDR1 is SGHDT and CDR2 YYEEEE. The CDR3 runs to 13 residues. This CDR3 is CASSPWASYEQYF. In DNA, the CDR3 is TGTGCCAGCAGCCCCTGGGCCTCCTACGAGCAGTACTTC.

This clone came up a few times. This rearrangement joins TRBV6-4 to TRBJ1-5; D is possibly TRBD1 (6 bases). V was cut by 3 bases and J by 5 bases, with 11 bases left in between. The germline gives CDR1 MRHNA, CDR2 SNTAGT. The CDR3 loop spans 14 amino acids. CDR3 bases: TGTGCCAGCAGTGAACAGGGTGGATATCAGCCCCAGCATTTT. This translates into CASSEQGGYQPQHF.

This clone was observed a single time. V is TRBV10-3 and J is TRBJ1-2; D possibly corresponds to TRBD1 (5 bases). Trimming left V 2 bases short and J 7 bases short, with 14 bases between. CDR3 length equals 14 residues. CDR1 and CDR2 from the germline V gene are ENHRY and SYGVKD. DNA of the CDR3: TGTGCCATCAGTGAGGAGTGGCAGGGCATTGGCTACACCTTC. Protein sequence: CAISEEWQGIGYTF.

V usage is TRBV25-1 and J usage is TRBJ2-7; 7 bases fit TRBD1. The CDR3 totals 16 residues. The germline CDR1 and CDR2 sequences are MGHDK and SYGVNS. V lost 4 bases and J lost 3; bases outside the gene matches: 12. The CDR3 DNA follows: TGTGCCAGCAGTGGTCCGTCTCGGGACAGTCACTACGAGCAGTACTTC. This encodes CASSGPSRDSHYEQYF.

The chain employs TRBV7-8 and TRBJ1-5; 7 bases agree with TRBD1. J lost 5 bases, V lost 3 bases, and 4 bases had no gene match. CDR1 is SGHVS and CDR2 is FQNEAQ in the germline V gene. The CDR3 runs to 14 residues. CDR3 sequence (DNA): TGTGCCAGCAGCTTCCAAACAGGGGATCAGCCCCAGCATTTT. Translated, it gives CASSFQTGDQPQHF.

This sequence joins TRBV29-1 and TRBJ2-5; 9 bases map to TRBD2. CDR3 length: 14 residues. V was clipped by 3 bases and J by 2 bases; unmatched bases: 4. Germline CDR1 SQVTM, CDR2 ANQGSEA. The DNA for the CDR3 is TGCAGCGTTGATTGGGCGGGGGGGCAAGAGACCCAGTACTTC. Its protein is CSVDWAGGQETQYF.

This clone has just a few counts. The rearrangement links TRBV30 to TRBJ1-2, with D perhaps matching TRBD1 (5 bases). The CDR3 runs to 13 residues. Germline V CDR1 and CDR2: GTSNPN, SVGIG (reference sequence). V was shortened by 5 bases and J by 5 bases, with 15 bases between the two germline ends. Written as DNA, the CDR3 is TGTGCCTGGGAGATGCGGGGGACGTATGGCTACACCTTC. Its translation is CAWEMRGTYGYTF.

The CDR3 DNA reads as TGCGCCAGCAGCTGGTCCGGGGGGCCCAACTATGGCTACACCTTC. This translates into CASSWSGGPNYGYTF. The rearrangement links TRBV5-1 to TRBJ1-2; the D gene is possibly TRBD1 (6 bases). CDR1 and CDR2 from the germline V gene are SGHRS and YFSETQ. The CDR3 contains 15 residues. V shed 3 bases and J shed 2 bases, with 14 bases lying between them.

Notes on this clone: The CDR3 carries no conserved terminal phenylalanine or tryptophan, so it likely arises from a read error. No DNA is shown, since the ends of the CDR3 on it are uncertain; the CDR3 is the one TCRdb lists. This rearrangement joins TRBV3-1 (or the pseudogene TRBV3-2) to TRBJ1-2; no check of the table's D call, TRBD1, against the DNA was made. The CDR3 spans 10 residues, counting both ends. Germline V gives CDR1 LGHDT, CDR2 YNNKEL (reference sequence). CDR3 amino acids: CASSLRDSLR.

The rearrangement links TRBV5-1 to TRBJ1-5; the D is unclear. Trimming stripped 4 bases from V and 2 bases from J, with 13 bases between. CDR3 length: 15 residues. The germline V gene has CDR1 SGHRS and CDR2 YFSETQ. The CDR3 region has the DNA TGCGCCAGCAGCCTCAAGGGAGACGGCAATCAGCCCCAGCATTTT. Protein: CASSLKGDGNQPQHF.

The V call is TRBV24-1, the J call TRBJ2-3, with 8 positions matching TRBD2. The CDR3 has 13 residues. CDR1 is KGHDR and CDR2 is SFDVKD in the germline V gene. Trimming removed 10 bases from V and 3 bases from J; junction bases left unmatched: 5. CDR3 DNA: TGTGCCACGCAGAGCGGGAGAACAGATACGCAGTATTTT. This translates into CATQSGRTDTQYF.

The chain joins TRBV11-3 to TRBJ2-1; D might be TRBD2 (6 bases). Looked up from germline, CDR1 is SGHNT and CDR2 is YENEEA. There are 13 residues in the CDR3. V shed 1 base and J shed 7 bases, with 8 bases lying between them. CDR3: CASSLVGGNEQFF. The DNA for the CDR3 is TGTGCCAGCAGCTTAGTCGGAGGGAATGAGCAGTTCTTC.